These T cell receptor beta chains were read from a single sample in a study of vaccination effects on CD4 cells after COVID-19. Their target antigens are unknown. Measured with immunoSEQ multiplex PCR; TCRdb has only the in-frame clones, and not every one. The repertoire holds roughly 24,000 clones, about four fifths seen once, with around 5.3% in the top ten. Sequencing used CD4+ T cells from PBMCs cultured with SARS-CoV-2 spike peptides, obtained after COVID-19 vaccination. These receptors were collected from a human donor who received a COVID-19 vaccine. Some clones in this sample may be carry-over from other donors' samples. Each CDR3 is given with its conserved first and last residue. Each record gives: J gene, D gene, V gene, clone size, CDR3 DNA, CDR3 protein. The D gene is left open where the match is weak. Clone size appears in some rows only: once, few, many, or a class for an expanded clone.

j_call: TRBJ2-5
d_call: .
v_call: TRBV7-7
clone_size: once
cdr3_nt: TGTGCCAGCAGCCCTAAGGGGGGAGAGACCCAGTACTTC
cdr3_aa: CASSPKGGETQYF

j_call: TRBJ1-6
d_call: TRBD1
v_call: TRBV14
clone_size: .
cdr3_nt: TGTGCCAGCAGCCACCCAGGCGACAGGGAGCGATATAATTCACCCCTCCACTTT
cdr3_aa: CASSHPGDRERYNSPLHF

j_call: TRBJ2-6
d_call: .
v_call: TRBV7-3
clone_size: once
cdr3_nt: TGTGCCAGCAGCTCAACCGGGACATCCCTCTCTGGGGCCAACGTCCTGACTTTC
cdr3_aa: CASSSTGTSLSGANVLTF

j_call: TRBJ2-5
d_call: .
v_call: TRBV5-6
clone_size: .
cdr3_nt: TGTGCCAGCAGCGCCGACTTGAGCGACCAAGAGACCCAGTACTTC
cdr3_aa: CASSADLSDQETQYF

j_call: TRBJ1-3
d_call: TRBD1
v_call: TRBV5-6
clone_size: .
cdr3_nt: TGTGCCAGCAGCTCCGGGACAGGGTGGGGAAACACCATATATTTT
cdr3_aa: CASSSGTGWGNTIYF

j_call: TRBJ1-1
d_call: TRBD1
v_call: TRBV24-1
clone_size: .
cdr3_nt: TGTGCCACCAGTGATAGCAGGACAGGGGGATTGAGGGCTTTCTTT
cdr3_aa: CATSDSRTGGLRAFF

j_call: TRBJ2-5
d_call: TRBD2
v_call: TRBV7-3
clone_size: .
cdr3_nt: TGTGCCAGCAGCTTATCTGGGGCGGGGGGGATGGAGACCCAGTACTTC
cdr3_aa: CASSLSGAGGMETQYF

j_call: TRBJ2-2
d_call: TRBD2
v_call: TRBV7-3
clone_size: .
cdr3_nt: TGTGCCAGCAGCTTTGCAGGGAGGGACACCGGGGAGCTGTTTTTT
cdr3_aa: CASSFAGRDTGELFF

j_call: TRBJ1-4
d_call: .
v_call: TRBV4-2
clone_size: .
cdr3_nt: TGTGCCAGCAGCCAAGACTGGGGGGGAGGAGAAAAACTGTTTTTT
cdr3_aa: CASSQDWGGGEKLFF

j_call: TRBJ2-7
d_call: .
v_call: TRBV5-1
clone_size: once
cdr3_nt: TGCGCCAGCAGCTCATTAGGGGGGGGCCCCTACTACGAGCAGTACTTC
cdr3_aa: CASSSLGGGPYYEQYF

j_call: TRBJ1-2
d_call: .
v_call: TRBV29-1
clone_size: .
cdr3_nt: TGCAGCGTTTTCGATTATGGCTACACCTTC
cdr3_aa: CSVFDYGYTF

j_call: TRBJ2-7
d_call: .
v_call: TRBV28
clone_size: .
cdr3_nt: TGTGCCAGCAGTAACCTCTACGAGCAGTACTTC
cdr3_aa: CASSNLYEQYF

j_call: TRBJ2-1
d_call: .
v_call: TRBV5-6
clone_size: .
cdr3_nt: TGTGCCAGCAGCCCCATGGCCGAAGACAATGAGCAGTTCTTC
cdr3_aa: CASSPMAEDNEQFF

j_call: TRBJ1-6
d_call: .
v_call: TRBV9
clone_size: once
cdr3_nt: TGTGCCAGCAGCACCCCAATGGGGTTGAATTCACCCCTCCACTTT
cdr3_aa: CASSTPMGLNSPLHF

j_call: TRBJ2-3
d_call: TRBD1
v_call: TRBV11-2
clone_size: .
cdr3_nt: TGTGCCAGCAGCTTCGACGGACAGGGGGCTAACACAGATACGCAGTATTTT
cdr3_aa: CASSFDGQGANTDTQYF

j_call: TRBJ2-2
d_call: TRBD1
v_call: TRBV19
clone_size: .
cdr3_nt: TGTGCCAGTAGTTTCGCAGGGGGCAACACCGGGGAGCTGTTTTTT
cdr3_aa: CASSFAGGNTGELFF

j_call: TRBJ2-5
d_call: TRBD2
v_call: TRBV5-1
clone_size: .
cdr3_nt: TGCGCCAGCAGCTCCGCCGGGACTAAGGAAGAGACCCAGTACTTC
cdr3_aa: CASSSAGTKEETQYF

j_call: TRBJ2-4
d_call: .
v_call: TRBV30
clone_size: .
cdr3_nt: TGTGCCTGGAGAGGGACAGCCAAAAACATTCAGTACTTC
cdr3_aa: CAWRGTAKNIQYF

j_call: TRBJ1-4
d_call: .
v_call: TRBV4-1
clone_size: .
cdr3_nt: TGCGCCAGCAGCCAAGGACCGCCGCGAGGGGGGGCTGAAAAACTGTTTTTT
cdr3_aa: CASSQGPPRGGAEKLFF

j_call: TRBJ1-2
d_call: TRBD1
v_call: TRBV7-2
clone_size: .
cdr3_nt: TGTGCCAGCAGCCTGACAGGGAATGGCTACACCTTC
cdr3_aa: CASSLTGNGYTF

j_call: TRBJ2-5
d_call: TRBD1
v_call: TRBV4-1
clone_size: once
cdr3_nt: TGCGCCAGCAGCCAAGACTCGACAGGGGGGTGGGAGACCCAGTACTTC
cdr3_aa: CASSQDSTGGWETQYF

j_call: TRBJ2-2
d_call: TRBD2
v_call: TRBV6-2/TRBV6-3
clone_size: .
cdr3_nt: TGTGCCAGCAGCCGAGGACTAGGAAGCACCGGGGAGCTGTTTTTT
cdr3_aa: CASSRGLGSTGELFF

j_call: TRBJ2-5
d_call: .
v_call: TRBV9
clone_size: .
cdr3_nt: TGTGCCAGCAGCGTAGTGCCAGGAGGTCAAGAGACCCAGTACTTC
cdr3_aa: CASSVVPGGQETQYF

j_call: TRBJ1-1
d_call: .
v_call: TRBV28
clone_size: .
cdr3_nt: TGTGCCAGCAGCCCCAGTAGTTTT
cdr3_aa: CASSPSSF

j_call: TRBJ1-5
d_call: TRBD1
v_call: TRBV29-1
clone_size: .
cdr3_nt: TGCAGCGCCGCGACAGGGCAGGCCCAGCCCCAGCATTTT
cdr3_aa: CSAATGQAQPQHF

j_call: TRBJ2-3
d_call: .
v_call: TRBV5-4
clone_size: .
cdr3_nt: TGTGCCAGCAGCCCCGAGATGGGGGCAGATACGCAGTATTTT
cdr3_aa: CASSPEMGADTQYF

j_call: TRBJ2-3
d_call: TRBD2
v_call: TRBV24-1
clone_size: once
cdr3_nt: TGTGCCACCAGTCTTAGCGGGGGGGCCGGAGATACGCAGTATTTT
cdr3_aa: CATSLSGGAGDTQYF

j_call: TRBJ2-4
d_call: .
v_call: TRBV6-7
clone_size: .
cdr3_nt: TGTGCCAGCAGTTACCCCCCCCAGGACAGAAAAAACATTCAGTACTTC
cdr3_aa: CASSYPPQDRKNIQYF

j_call: TRBJ2-5
d_call: TRBD1
v_call: TRBV6-5
clone_size: .
cdr3_nt: TGTGCCAGCAGTCCGTACAGGGGTGAGAAGGAGACCCAATACTTC
cdr3_aa: CASSPYRGEKETQYF

j_call: TRBJ1-1
d_call: TRBD1
v_call: TRBV5-6
clone_size: large
cdr3_nt: TGTGCCAGCAGCACGGGGGGACAGGGAGGAACTGAAGCTTTCTTT
cdr3_aa: CASSTGGQGGTEAFF

j_call: TRBJ1-1
d_call: .
v_call: TRBV24-1
clone_size: .
cdr3_nt: TGTGCCACCAGAAGAGGAGGGGCGGACACTGAAGCTTTCTTT
cdr3_aa: CATRRGGADTEAFF

j_call: TRBJ2-5
d_call: TRBD1
v_call: TRBV5-4
clone_size: .
cdr3_nt: TGTGCCAGCAGCTTAGACAGGGGGATGGTTCGAGAGACCCAGTACTTC
cdr3_aa: CASSLDRGMVRETQYF

j_call: TRBJ1-1
d_call: .
v_call: TRBV5-6
clone_size: .
cdr3_nt: TGTGCCAGCAGCCCCCGGTTAGGGGTAATTCCCACTGAAGCTTTCTTT
cdr3_aa: CASSPRLGVIPTEAFF

j_call: TRBJ1-1
d_call: .
v_call: TRBV18
clone_size: .
cdr3_nt: TGTGCCAGCTCACCAACAGAGGCGGTTGGCACTGAAGCTTTCTTT
cdr3_aa: CASSPTEAVGTEAFF

j_call: TRBJ1-2
d_call: .
v_call: TRBV7-2
clone_size: .
cdr3_nt: TGTGCCAGCAGCGACCCGACAGTCCCTTCCACCTTC
cdr3_aa: CASSDPTVPSTF

j_call: TRBJ1-1
d_call: .
v_call: TRBV5-8
clone_size: .
cdr3_nt: TGTGCCAGCAGCTCCAGGGTGATTATAGCCACTGAAGCTTTCTTT
cdr3_aa: CASSSRVIIATEAFF

j_call: TRBJ1-2
d_call: TRBD1
v_call: TRBV24-1
clone_size: .
cdr3_nt: TGTGCCACCAGTGATACGGGACAGTTCTATGGCTACACCTTC
cdr3_aa: CATSDTGQFYGYTF

j_call: TRBJ2-1
d_call: TRBD1
v_call: TRBV5-1
clone_size: .
cdr3_nt: TGCGCCAGCAGCGCCACTGGACAGGGATTCAATGAGCAGTTCTTC
cdr3_aa: CASSATGQGFNEQFF

j_call: TRBJ2-5
d_call: .
v_call: TRBV5-1
clone_size: .
cdr3_nt: TGCGCCAGCAGCTTGGGAGGCAGCCAAGAGACCCAGTACTTC
cdr3_aa: CASSLGGSQETQYF

j_call: TRBJ2-5
d_call: .
v_call: TRBV11-2
clone_size: .
cdr3_nt: TGTGCCAGCAGCTTAGGGAGGGTGGAGACCCAGTACTTC
cdr3_aa: CASSLGRVETQYF

j_call: TRBJ1-1
d_call: TRBD1
v_call: TRBV10-1
clone_size: .
cdr3_nt: TGCGCCAGCAGTGCGGGACAGGAGGATGAAGCTTTCTTT
cdr3_aa: CASSAGQEDEAFF

j_call: TRBJ1-4
d_call: .
v_call: TRBV5-1
clone_size: few
cdr3_nt: TGCGCCAGCAGCTTCTCCGGCAGGGATAATGAAAAACTGTTTTTT
cdr3_aa: CASSFSGRDNEKLFF

j_call: TRBJ1-5
d_call: .
v_call: TRBV6-1
clone_size: .
cdr3_nt: TGTGCCAGCAGTGAAGCGCTATCGGGCAATCAGCCCCAGCATTTT
cdr3_aa: CASSEALSGNQPQHF

j_call: TRBJ1-6
d_call: .
v_call: TRBV6-5
clone_size: .
cdr3_nt: TGTGCCAGCAGTTACTTGGGGAAAGGGGCCAATTCACCCCTCCACTTT
cdr3_aa: CASSYLGKGANSPLHF

j_call: TRBJ1-1
d_call: TRBD1
v_call: TRBV9
clone_size: once
cdr3_nt: TGTGCCAGCAGCGTAGTTCGGGGACAGTCAAAAACTGAAGCTTTCTTT
cdr3_aa: CASSVVRGQSKTEAFF

j_call: TRBJ2-3
d_call: .
v_call: TRBV3-1/TRBV3-2
clone_size: .
cdr3_nt: TGTGCCAGCAGCCTAACACCTTACACAGATACGCAGTATTTT
cdr3_aa: CASSLTPYTDTQYF

j_call: TRBJ1-5
d_call: .
v_call: TRBV15
clone_size: .
cdr3_nt: TGTGCCACCAGCAGTCGGCCAGTCCGGGCACAGCCCCAGCATTTT
cdr3_aa: CATSSRPVRAQPQHF